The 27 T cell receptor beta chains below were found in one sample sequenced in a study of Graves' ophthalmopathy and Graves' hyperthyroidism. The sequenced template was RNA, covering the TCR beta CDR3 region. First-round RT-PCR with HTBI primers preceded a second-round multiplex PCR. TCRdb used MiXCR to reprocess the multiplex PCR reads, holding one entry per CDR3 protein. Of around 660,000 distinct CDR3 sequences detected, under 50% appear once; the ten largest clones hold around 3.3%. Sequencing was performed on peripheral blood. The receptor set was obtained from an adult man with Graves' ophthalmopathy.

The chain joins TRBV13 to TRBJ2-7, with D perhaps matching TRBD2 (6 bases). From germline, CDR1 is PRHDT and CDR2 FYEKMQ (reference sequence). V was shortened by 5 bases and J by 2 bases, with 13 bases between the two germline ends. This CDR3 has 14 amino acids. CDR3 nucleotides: TGTGCCAGCAGCCCGAACCGGGGGACCTACGAGCAGTACTTC. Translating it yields CASSPNRGTYEQYF.

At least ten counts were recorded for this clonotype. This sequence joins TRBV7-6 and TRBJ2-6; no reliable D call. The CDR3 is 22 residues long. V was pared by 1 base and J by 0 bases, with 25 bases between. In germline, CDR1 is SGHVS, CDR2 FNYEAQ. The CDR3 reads CASSLVSSAVGREDSGANVLTF. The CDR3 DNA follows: TGTGCCAGCAGCTTAGTGAGCAGCGCCGTAGGGCGTGAGGACTCTGGGGCCAACGTCCTGACTTTC.

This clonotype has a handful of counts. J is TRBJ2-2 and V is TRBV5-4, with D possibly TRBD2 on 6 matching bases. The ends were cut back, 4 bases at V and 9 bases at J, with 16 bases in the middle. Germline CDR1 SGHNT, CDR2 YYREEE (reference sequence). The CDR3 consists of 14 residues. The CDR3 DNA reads TGTGCCAGCAGCCCGGGACTGCCCGAACGGGAGCTGTTTTTT. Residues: CASSPGLPERELFF.

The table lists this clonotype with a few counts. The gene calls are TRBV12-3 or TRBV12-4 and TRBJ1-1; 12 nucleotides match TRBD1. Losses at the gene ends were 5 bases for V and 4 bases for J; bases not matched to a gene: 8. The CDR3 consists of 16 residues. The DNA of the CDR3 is TGTGCCAGCAGTCCTCCGGGACAGGGGGCTTTCACTGAAGCTTTCTTT. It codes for CASSPPGQGAFTEAFF.

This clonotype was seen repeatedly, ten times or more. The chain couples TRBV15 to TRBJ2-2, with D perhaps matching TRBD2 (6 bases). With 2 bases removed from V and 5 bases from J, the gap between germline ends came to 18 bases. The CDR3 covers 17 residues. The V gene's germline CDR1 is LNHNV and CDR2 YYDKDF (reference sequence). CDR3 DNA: TGTGCCACCAGCAGAAGTCACCGGGAGACGGTTACCGGGGAGCTGTTTTTT. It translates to CATSRSHRETVTGELFF. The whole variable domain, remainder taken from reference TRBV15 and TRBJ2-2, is DAMVIQNPRYQVTQFGKPVTLSCSQTLNHNVMYWYQQKSSQAPKLLFHYYDKDFNNEADTPDNFQSRRPNTSFCFLDIRSPGLGDTAMYLCATSRSHRETVTGELFFGEGSRLTVL.

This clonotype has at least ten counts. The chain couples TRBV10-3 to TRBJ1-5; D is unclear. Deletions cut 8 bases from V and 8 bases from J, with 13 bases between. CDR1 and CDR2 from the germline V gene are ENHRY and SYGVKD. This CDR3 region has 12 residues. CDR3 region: CAISGGREPQHF. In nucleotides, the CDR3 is TGTGCCATCTCAGGAGGGAGGGAGCCCCAGCATTTT.

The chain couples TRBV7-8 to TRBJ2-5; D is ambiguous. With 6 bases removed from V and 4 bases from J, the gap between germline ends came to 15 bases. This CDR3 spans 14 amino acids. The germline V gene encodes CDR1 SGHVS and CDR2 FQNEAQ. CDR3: CASSLSTRPETQYF. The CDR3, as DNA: TGTGCCAGCAGTTTATCTACCAGGCCAGAGACCCAGTACTTC.

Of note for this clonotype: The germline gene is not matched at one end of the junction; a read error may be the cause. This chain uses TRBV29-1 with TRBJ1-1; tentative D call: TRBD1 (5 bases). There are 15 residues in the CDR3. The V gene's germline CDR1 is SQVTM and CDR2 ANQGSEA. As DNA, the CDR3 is TGCAGCGCCCGAGGATTTATGGGTTTTGGGACTGAAGCCTTCTTT. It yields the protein CSARGFMGFGTEAFF. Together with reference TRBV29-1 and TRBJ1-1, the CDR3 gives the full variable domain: SAVISQKPSRDICQRGTSLTIQCQVDSQVTMMFWYRQQPGQSLTLIATANQGSEATYESGFVIDKFPISRPNLTFSTLTVSNMSPEDSSIYLCSARGFMGFGTEAFFGQGTRLTVV.

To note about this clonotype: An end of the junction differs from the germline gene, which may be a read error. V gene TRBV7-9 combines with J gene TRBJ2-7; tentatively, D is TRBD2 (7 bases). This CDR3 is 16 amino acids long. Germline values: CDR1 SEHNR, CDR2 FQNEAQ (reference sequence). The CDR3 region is CASSQGGGYDSYEQYF. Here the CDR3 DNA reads TGCGCCAGCAGCCAAGGGGGGGGGTACGATTCCTACGAGCAGTACTTC.

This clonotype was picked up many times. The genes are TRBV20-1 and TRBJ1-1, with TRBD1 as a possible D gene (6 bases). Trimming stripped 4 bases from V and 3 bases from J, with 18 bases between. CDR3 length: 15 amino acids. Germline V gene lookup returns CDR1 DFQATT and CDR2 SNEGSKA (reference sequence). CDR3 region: CSANPRQALDTEAFF. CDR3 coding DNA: TGCAGTGCTAATCCCCGACAGGCCCTGGACACTGAAGCTTTCTTT.

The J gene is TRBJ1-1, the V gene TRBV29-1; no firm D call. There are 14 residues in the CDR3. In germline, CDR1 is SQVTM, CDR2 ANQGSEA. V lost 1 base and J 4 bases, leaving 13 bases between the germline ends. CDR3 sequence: CSVEGTAVGTEAFF. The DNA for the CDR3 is TGCAGCGTTGAAGGGACGGCTGTTGGCACTGAAGCTTTCTTT. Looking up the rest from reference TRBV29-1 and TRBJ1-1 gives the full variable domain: SAVISQKPSRDICQRGTSLTIQCQVDSQVTMMFWYRQQPGQSLTLIATANQGSEATYESGFVIDKFPISRPNLTFSTLTVSNMSPEDSSIYLCSVEGTAVGTEAFFGQGTRLTVV.

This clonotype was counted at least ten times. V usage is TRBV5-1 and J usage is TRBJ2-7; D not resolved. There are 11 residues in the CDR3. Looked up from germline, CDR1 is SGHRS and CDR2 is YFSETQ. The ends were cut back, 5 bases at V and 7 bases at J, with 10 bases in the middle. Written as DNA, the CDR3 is TGCGCCAGCAGTATCTCGGAGGAGCAGTACTTC. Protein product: CASSISEEQYF.

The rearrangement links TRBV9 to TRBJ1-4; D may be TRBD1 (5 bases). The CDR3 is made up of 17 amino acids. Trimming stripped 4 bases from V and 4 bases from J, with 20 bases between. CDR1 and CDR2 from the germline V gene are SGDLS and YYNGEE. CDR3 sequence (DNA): TGTGCCAGCAGCCAATACGGGACGGGGCAGTTTAATGAAAAACTGTTTTTT. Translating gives CASSQYGTGQFNEKLFF.

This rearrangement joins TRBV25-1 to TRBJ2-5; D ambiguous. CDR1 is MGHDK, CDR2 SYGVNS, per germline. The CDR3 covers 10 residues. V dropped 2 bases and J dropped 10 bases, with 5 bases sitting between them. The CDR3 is CASSERGQYF. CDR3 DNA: TGTGCCAGCAGTGAAAGAGGCCAGTACTTC.

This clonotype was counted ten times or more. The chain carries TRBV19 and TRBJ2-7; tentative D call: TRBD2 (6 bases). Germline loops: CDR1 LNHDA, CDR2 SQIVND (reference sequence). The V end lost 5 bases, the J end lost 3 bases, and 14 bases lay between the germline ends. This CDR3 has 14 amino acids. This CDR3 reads CASSGQGLHYEQYF. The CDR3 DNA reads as TGTGCCAGTAGTGGTCAGGGACTGCACTACGAGCAGTACTTC.

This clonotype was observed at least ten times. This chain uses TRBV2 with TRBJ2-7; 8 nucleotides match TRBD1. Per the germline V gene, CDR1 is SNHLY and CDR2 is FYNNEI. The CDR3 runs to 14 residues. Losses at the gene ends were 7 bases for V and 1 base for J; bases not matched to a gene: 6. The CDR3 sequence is CASKGQDHSYEQYF. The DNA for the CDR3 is TGTGCCAGCAAGGGACAGGATCATTCCTACGAGCAGTACTTC. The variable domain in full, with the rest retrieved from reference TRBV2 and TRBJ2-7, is EPEVTQTPSHQVTQMGQEVILRCVPISNHLYFYWYRQILGQKVEFLVSFYNNEISEKSEIFDDQFSVERPDGSNFTLKIRSTKLEDSAMYFCASKGQDHSYEQYFGPGTRLTVT.

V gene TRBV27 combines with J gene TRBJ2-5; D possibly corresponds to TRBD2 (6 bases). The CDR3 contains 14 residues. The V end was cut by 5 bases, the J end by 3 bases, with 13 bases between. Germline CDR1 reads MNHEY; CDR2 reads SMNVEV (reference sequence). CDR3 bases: TGTGCCAGCAGTACCCATGCGGGGAAAGAGACCCAGTACTTC. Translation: CASSTHAGKETQYF.

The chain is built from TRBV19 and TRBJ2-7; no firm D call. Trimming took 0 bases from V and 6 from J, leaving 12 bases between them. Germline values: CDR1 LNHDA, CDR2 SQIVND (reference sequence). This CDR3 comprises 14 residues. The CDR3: CASSIDFFASEQYF. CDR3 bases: TGTGCCAGTAGTATAGATTTCTTCGCGTCCGAGCAGTACTTC.

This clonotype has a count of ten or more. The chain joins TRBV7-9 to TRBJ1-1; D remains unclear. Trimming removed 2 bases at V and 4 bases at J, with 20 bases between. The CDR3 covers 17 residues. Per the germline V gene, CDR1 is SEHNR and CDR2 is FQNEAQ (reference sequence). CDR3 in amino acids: CASSLRGHGPGSTEAFF. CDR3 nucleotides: TGTGCCAGCAGCTTAAGAGGGCACGGCCCTGGCTCCACTGAAGCTTTCTTT.

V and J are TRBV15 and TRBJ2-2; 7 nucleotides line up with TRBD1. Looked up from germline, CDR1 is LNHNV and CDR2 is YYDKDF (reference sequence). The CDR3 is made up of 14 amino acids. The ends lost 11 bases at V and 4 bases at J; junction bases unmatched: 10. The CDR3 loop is CAWRSAGGTGELFF. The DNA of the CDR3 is TGTGCCTGGAGGTCGGCAGGGGGCACCGGGGAGCTGTTTTTT. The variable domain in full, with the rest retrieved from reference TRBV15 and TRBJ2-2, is DAMVIQNPRYQVTQFGKPVTLSCSQTLNHNVMYWYQQKSSQAPKLLFHYYDKDFNNEADTPDNFQSRRPNTSFCFLDIRSPGLGDTAMYLCAWRSAGGTGELFFGEGSRLTVL.

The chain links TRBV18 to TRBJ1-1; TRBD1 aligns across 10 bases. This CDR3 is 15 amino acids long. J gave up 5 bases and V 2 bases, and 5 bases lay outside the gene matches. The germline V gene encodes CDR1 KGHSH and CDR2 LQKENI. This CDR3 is CASSPDRGRVTEAFF. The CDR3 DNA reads TGTGCCAGCTCACCAGACAGGGGGCGCGTGACTGAAGCTTTCTTT. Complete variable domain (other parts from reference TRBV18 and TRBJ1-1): NAGVMQNPRHLVRRRGQEARLRCSPMKGHSHVYWYRQLPEEGLKFMVYLQKENIIDESGMPKERFSAEFPKEGPSILRIQQVVRGDSAAYFCASSPDRGRVTEAFFGQGTRLTVV.

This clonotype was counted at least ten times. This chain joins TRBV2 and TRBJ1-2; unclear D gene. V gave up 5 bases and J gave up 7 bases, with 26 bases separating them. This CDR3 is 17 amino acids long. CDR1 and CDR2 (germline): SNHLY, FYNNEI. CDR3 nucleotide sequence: TGTGCCAGCAGTTACAGCGTCGGACTGCCGGCCGTAGTTGGCTACACCTTC. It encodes CASSYSVGLPAVVGYTF.

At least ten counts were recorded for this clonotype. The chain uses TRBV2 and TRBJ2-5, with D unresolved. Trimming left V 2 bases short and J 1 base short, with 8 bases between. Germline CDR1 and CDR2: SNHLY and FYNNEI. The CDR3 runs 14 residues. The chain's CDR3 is CASSEYRAQETQYF. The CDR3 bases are TGTGCCAGCAGTGAATATCGTGCCCAAGAGACCCAGTACTTC.

The chain's CDR3 is CASSQVGQGSEKLFF. The DNA of the CDR3 is TGTGCCAGCAGCCAAGTGGGACAGGGGTCTGAAAAACTGTTTTTT. The V and J genes are TRBV24-1 and TRBJ1-4; 10 bases match TRBD1. The V gene end was trimmed by 11 bases and the J gene end by 7 bases; junction bases not matched to a gene: 12. Germline assignment: CDR1 KGHDR and CDR2 SFDVKD. The CDR3 is 15 residues long.

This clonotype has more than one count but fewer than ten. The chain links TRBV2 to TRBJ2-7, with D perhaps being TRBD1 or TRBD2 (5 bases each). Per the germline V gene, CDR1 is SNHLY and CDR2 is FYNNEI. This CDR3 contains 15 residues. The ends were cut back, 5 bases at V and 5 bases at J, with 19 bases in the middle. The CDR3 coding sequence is TGTGCCAGCAGTTCCTCCTCCGCCGGGACGGACGAGCAGTACTTC. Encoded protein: CASSSSSAGTDEQYF.

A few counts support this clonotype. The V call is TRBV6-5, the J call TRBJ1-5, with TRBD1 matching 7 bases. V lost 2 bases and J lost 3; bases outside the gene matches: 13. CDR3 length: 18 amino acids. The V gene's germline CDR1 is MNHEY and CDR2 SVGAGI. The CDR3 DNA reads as TGTGCCAGCAGTTACGCCTCAAAACACAGGGGCTACAATCAGCCCCAGCATTTT. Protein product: CASSYASKHRGYNQPQHF.

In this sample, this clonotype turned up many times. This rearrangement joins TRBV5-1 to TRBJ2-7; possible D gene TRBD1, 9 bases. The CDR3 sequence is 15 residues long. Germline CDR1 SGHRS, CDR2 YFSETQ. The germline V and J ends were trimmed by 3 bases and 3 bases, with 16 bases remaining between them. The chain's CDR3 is CASSSGGTGSYEQYF. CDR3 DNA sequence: TGCGCCAGCAGCTCGGGGGGGACAGGGAGCTACGAGCAGTACTTC. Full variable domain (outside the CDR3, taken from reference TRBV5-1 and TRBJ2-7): KAGVTQTPRYLIKTRGQQVTLSCSPISGHRSVSWYQQTPGQGLQFLFEYFSETQRNKGNFPGRFSGRQFSNSRSEMNVSTLELGDSALYLCASSSGGTGSYEQYFGPGTRLTVT.